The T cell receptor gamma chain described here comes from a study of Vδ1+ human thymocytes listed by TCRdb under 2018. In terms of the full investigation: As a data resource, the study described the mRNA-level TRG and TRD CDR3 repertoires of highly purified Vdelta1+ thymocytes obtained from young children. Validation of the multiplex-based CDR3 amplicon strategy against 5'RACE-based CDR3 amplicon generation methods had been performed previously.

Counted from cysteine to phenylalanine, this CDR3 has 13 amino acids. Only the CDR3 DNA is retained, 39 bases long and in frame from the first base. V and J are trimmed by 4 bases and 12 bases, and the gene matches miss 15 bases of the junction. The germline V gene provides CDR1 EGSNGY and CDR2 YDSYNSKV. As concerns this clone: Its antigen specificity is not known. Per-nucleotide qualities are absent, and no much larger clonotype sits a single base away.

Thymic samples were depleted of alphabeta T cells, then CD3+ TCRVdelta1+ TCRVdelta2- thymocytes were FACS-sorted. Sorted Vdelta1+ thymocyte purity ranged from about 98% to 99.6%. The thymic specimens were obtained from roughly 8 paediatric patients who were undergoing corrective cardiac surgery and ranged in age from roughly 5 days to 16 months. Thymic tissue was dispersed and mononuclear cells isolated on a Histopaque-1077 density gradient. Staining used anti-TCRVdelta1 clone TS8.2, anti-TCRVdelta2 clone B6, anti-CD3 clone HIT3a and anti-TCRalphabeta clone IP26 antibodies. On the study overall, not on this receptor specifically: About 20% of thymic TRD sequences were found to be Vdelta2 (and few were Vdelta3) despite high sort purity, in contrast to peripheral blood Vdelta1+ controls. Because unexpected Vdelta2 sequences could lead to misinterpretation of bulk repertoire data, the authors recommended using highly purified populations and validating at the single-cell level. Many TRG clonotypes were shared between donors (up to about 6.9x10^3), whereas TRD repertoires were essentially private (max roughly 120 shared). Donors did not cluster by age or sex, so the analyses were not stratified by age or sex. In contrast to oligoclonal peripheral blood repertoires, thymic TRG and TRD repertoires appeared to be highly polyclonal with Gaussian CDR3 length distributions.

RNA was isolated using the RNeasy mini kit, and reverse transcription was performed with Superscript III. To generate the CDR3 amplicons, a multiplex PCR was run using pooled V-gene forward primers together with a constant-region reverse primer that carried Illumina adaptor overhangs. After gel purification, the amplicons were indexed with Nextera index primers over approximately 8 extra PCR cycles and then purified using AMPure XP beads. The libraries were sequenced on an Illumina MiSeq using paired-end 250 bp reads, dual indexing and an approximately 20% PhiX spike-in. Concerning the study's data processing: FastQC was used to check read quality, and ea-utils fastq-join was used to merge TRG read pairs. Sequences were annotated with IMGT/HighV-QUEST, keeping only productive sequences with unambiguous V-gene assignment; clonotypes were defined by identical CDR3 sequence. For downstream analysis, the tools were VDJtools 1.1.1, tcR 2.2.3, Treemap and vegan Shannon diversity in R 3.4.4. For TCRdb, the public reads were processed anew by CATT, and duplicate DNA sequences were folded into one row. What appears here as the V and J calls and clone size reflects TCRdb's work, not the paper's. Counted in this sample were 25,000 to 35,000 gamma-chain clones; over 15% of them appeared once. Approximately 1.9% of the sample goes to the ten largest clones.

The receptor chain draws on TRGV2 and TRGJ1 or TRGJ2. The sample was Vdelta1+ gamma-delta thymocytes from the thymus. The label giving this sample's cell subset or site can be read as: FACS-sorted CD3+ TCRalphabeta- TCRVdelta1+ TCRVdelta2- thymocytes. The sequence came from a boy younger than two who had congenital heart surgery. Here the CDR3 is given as CATWDDRGAAKLF. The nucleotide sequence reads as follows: TGTGCCACCTGGGATGACCGCGGTGCCGCGAAACTCTTT.